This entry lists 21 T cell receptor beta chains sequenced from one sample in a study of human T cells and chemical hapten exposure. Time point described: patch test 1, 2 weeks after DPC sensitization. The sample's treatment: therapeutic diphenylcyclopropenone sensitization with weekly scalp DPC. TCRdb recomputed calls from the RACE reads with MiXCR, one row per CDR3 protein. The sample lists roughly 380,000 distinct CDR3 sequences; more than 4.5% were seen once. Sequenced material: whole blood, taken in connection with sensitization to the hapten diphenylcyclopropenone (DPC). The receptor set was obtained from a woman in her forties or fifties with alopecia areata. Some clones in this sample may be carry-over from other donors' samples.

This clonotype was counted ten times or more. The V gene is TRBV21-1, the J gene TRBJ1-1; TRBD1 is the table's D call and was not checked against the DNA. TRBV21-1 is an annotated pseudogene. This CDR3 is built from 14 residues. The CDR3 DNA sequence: TGTGCCAGCAGCAATAGGACAGGGGGCACTGAAGCTTTCTTT. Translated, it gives CASSNRTGGTEAFF.

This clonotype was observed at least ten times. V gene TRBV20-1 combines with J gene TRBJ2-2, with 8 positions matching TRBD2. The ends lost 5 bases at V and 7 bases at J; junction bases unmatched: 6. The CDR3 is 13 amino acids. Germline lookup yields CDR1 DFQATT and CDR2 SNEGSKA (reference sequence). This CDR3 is CSAGGLVGGELFF. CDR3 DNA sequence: TGCAGTGCTGGGGGACTAGTTGGCGGGGAGCTGTTTTTT.

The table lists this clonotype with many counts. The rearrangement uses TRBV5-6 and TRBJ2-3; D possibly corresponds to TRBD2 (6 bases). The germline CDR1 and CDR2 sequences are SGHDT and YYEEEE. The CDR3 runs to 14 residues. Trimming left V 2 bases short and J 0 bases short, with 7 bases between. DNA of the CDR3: TGTGCCAGCAGCTTCGGGACTAGCACAGATACGCAGTATTTT. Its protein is CASSFGTSTDTQYF.

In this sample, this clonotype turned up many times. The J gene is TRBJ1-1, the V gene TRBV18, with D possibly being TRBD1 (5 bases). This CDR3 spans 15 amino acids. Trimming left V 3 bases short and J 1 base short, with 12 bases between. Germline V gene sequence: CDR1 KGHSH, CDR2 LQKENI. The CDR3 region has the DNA TGTGCCAGCTCACCGTCAGCCCAGGGGAACACTGAAGCTTTCTTT. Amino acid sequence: CASSPSAQGNTEAFF.

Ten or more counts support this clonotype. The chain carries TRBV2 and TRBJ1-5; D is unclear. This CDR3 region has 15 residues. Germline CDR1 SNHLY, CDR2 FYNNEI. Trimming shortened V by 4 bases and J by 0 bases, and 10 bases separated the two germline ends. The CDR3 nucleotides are TGTGCCAGCAGTGGGGGTCAGCCTAGCAATCAGCCCCAGCATTTT. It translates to CASSGGQPSNQPQHF.

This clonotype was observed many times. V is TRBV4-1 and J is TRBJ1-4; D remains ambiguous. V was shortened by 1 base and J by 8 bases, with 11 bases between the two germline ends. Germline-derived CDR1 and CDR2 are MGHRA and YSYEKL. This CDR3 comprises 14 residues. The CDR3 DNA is TGCGCCAGCAGCCAAGTAGGAGGGCTAGAAAAACTGTTTTTT. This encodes CASSQVGGLEKLFF.

The CDR3 protein is CASSFYGPLSGNTIYF. In nucleotides, the CDR3 is TGTGCCAGCAGTTTCTATGGACCGCTTTCTGGAAACACCATATATTTT. The V call is TRBV28, the J call TRBJ1-3; the D is unclear. CDR1 and CDR2 (germline): MDHEN, SYDVKM. Trimming took 3 bases from V and 1 from J, leaving 13 bases between them. The CDR3 is 16 residues long.

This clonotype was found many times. The CDR3 nucleotides read TGTGCCAGCGAACCCGGGACTAGCGGGAGGGCCTCCCACCTGGAGACCCAGTACTTC. Amino acid sequence: CASEPGTSGRASHLETQYF. The V call is TRBV19, the J call TRBJ2-5; the match to TRBD2 covers 16 bases. Trimming cost V 9 bases and J 5 bases; bases outside gene matches: 18. The CDR3 is made up of 19 amino acids. Per germline, CDR1 LNHDA and CDR2 SQIVND (reference sequence).

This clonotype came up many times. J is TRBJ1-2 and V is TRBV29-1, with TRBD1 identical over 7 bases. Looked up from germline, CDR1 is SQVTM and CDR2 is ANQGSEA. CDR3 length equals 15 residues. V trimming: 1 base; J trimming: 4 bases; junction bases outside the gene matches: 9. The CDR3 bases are TGCAGCGTTGAAGCGACAGGGCAAAAACTCTATGGCTACACCTTC. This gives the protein CSVEATGQKLYGYTF. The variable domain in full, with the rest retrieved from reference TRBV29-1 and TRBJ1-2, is SAVISQKPSRDICQRGTSLTIQCQVDSQVTMMFWYRQQPGQSLTLIATANQGSEATYESGFVIDKFPISRPNLTFSTLTVSNMSPEDSSIYLCSVEATGQKLYGYTFGSGTRLTVV.

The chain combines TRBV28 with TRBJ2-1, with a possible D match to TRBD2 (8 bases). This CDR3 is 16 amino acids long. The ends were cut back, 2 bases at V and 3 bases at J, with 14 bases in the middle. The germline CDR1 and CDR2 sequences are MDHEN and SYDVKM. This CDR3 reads CASSLREGADYNEQFF. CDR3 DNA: TGTGCCAGCAGTTTACGGGAGGGGGCGGACTACAATGAGCAGTTCTTC.

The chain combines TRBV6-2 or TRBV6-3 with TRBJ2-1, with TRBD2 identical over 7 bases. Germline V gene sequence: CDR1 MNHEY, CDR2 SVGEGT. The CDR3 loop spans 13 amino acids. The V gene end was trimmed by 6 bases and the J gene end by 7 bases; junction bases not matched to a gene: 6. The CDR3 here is CASRASGLNEQFF. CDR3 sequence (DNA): TGTGCCAGCAGGGCTAGCGGTCTGAATGAGCAGTTCTTC.

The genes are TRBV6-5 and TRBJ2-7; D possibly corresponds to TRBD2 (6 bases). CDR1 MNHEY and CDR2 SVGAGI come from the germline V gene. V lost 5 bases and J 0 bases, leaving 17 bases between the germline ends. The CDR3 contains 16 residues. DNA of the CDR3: TGTGCCAGCAGTAACTTGGGACTTGGAAGCTCCTACGAGCAGTACTTC. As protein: CASSNLGLGSSYEQYF.

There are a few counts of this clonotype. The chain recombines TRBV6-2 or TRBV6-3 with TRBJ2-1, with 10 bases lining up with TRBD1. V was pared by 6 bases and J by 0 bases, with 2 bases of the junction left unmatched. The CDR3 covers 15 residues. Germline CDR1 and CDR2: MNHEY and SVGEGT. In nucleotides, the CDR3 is TGTGCCAGCAGATGGACAGGGGGCTCCTACAATGAGCAGTTCTTC. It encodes CASRWTGGSYNEQFF.

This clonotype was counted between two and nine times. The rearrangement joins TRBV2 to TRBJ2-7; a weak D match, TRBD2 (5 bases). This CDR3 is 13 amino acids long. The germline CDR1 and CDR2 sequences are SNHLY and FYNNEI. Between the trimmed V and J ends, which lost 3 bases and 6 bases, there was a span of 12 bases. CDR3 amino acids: CASSEVLDFEQYF. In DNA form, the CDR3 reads TGTGCCAGCAGTGAGGTTTTGGACTTCGAGCAGTACTTC.

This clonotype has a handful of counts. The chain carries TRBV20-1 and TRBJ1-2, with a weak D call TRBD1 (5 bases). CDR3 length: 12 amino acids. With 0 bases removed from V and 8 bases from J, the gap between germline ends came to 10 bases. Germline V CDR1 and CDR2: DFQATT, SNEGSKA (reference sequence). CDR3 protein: CSAREGGNGYTF. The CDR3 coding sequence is TGCAGTGCTAGAGAGGGGGGGAACGGCTACACCTTC.

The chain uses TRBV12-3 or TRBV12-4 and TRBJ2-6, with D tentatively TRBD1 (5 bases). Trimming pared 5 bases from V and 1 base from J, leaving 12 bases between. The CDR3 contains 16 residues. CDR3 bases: TGTGCCAGCAGTACAGGCTCCACTTCTGGGGCCAACGTCCTGACTTTC. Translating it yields CASSTGSTSGANVLTF.

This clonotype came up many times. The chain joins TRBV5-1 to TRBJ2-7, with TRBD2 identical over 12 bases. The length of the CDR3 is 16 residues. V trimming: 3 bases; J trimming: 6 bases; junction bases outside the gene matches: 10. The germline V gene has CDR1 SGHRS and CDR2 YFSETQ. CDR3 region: CASSSGPSGGASEQYF. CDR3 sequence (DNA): TGCGCCAGCAGCTCTGGACCTAGCGGGGGGGCGAGCGAGCAGTACTTC.

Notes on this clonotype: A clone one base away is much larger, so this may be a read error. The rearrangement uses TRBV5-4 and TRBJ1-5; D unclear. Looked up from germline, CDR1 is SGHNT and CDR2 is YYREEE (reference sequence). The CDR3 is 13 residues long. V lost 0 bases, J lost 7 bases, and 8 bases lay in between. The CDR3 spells CASSLVPYQPQHF. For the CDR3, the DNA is TGTGCCAGCAGCTTGGTTCCGTACCAGCCCCAGCATTTT.

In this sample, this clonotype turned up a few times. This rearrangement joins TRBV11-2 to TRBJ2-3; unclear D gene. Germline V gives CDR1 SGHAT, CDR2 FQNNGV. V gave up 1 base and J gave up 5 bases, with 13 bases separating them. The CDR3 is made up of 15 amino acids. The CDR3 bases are TGTGCCAGCAGCTTAGCTACTTCTTCAGGAGATACGCAGTATTTT. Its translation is CASSLATSSGDTQYF.

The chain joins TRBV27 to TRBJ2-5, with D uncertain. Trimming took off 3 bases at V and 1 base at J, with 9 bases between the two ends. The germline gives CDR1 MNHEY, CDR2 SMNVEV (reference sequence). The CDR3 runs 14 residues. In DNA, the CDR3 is TGTGCCAGCAGTTTGGCCAGCCCCCAAGAGACCCAGTACTTC. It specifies CASSLASPQETQYF.

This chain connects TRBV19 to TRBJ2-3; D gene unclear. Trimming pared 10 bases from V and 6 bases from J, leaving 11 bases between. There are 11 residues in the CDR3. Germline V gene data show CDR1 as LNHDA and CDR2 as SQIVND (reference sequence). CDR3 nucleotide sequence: TGTGCCACCGCCAGTGGGGATACGCAGTATTTT. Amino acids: CATASGDTQYF. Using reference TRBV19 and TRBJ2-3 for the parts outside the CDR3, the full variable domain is DGGITQSPKYLFRKEGQNVTLSCEQNLNHDAMYWYRQDPGQGLRLIYYSQIVNDFQKGDIAEGYSVSREKKESFPLTVTSAQKNPTAFYLCATASGDTQYFGPGTRLTVL.